The next 19 T cell receptor beta chains were all read from a single sample in a study of T-cell memory formation after mild COVID-19. Each CDR3 protein gets one entry after TCRdb re-called the 5' RACE reads with MiXCR. The data contain about 100,000 distinct CDR3 sequences, around 17% of them seen just once; the ten biggest clones take up roughly 5.5%. Sequenced material: PBMCs or a T cell subset sorted from them (not recorded which). The receptors originated from a man younger than 35 who had mild COVID-19 (a few samples of this study predate the infection). Cell type and time point are not known.

V gene TRBV7-2 combines with J gene TRBJ2-7; a weak D match, TRBD1 (7 bases). Between the trimmed V and J ends, which lost 4 bases and 7 bases, there was a span of 14 bases. The germline V gene encodes CDR1 SGHTA and CDR2 FQGNSA. CDR3 length: 13 residues. CDR3 loop: CASSYYRGGEQYV. CDR3 in DNA: TGTGCCAGCAGCTACTACAGGGGAGGAGAGCAGTACGTC.

The genes are TRBV20-1 and TRBJ1-5; D ambiguous. V was shortened by 1 base and J by 1 base, with 5 bases between the two germline ends. Germline CDR1 and CDR2: DFQATT and SNEGSKA (reference sequence). The length of the CDR3 is 13 residues. The CDR3 region is CSARVYSNQPQHF. For the CDR3, the DNA is TGCAGTGCTAGAGTTTACAGCAATCAGCCCCAGCATTTT.

The chain has TRBV11-2 and TRBJ2-5; D may be TRBD1 (5 bases). The CDR3 totals 11 residues. Per the germline V gene, CDR1 is SGHAT and CDR2 is FQNNGV. Between the trimmed V and J ends, which lost 5 bases and 9 bases, there was a span of 10 bases. Here the CDR3 reads CASSPGPSQYF. CDR3 in DNA: TGTGCCAGCAGCCCAGGGCCTTCCCAGTACTTC.

The J gene is TRBJ2-3, the V gene TRBV10-1; TRBD2 matches 9 bases. The junction had 7 bases not matched to a gene; V was cut back by 3 bases and J by 0 bases. Germline V gene lookup returns CDR1 WNHNN and CDR2 SYGVQD (reference sequence). The CDR3 is 17 amino acids. The CDR3 region is CASSEFYAGGSTDTQYF. The CDR3, as DNA: TGCGCCAGCAGTGAATTTTATGCGGGGGGGAGCACAGATACGCAGTATTTT.

The V and J genes are TRBV5-4 and TRBJ2-5; 10 bases agree with TRBD2. The ends lost 5 bases at V and 2 bases at J; junction bases unmatched: 3. The germline gives CDR1 SGHNT, CDR2 YYREEE (reference sequence). The CDR3 has 14 residues. CDR3 bases: TGTGCCAGCAGGGAGACTAGCGGGCAAGAGACCCAGTACTTC. This codes for CASRETSGQETQYF. Together with reference TRBV5-4 and TRBJ2-5, the CDR3 gives the full variable domain: ETGVTQSPTHLIKTRGQQVTLRCSSQSGHNTVSWYQQALGQGPQFIFQYYREEENGRGNFPPRFSGLQFPNYSSELNVNALELDDSALYLCASRETSGQETQYFGPGTRLLVL.

The V and J genes are TRBV7-8 and TRBJ2-4; D is undetermined. V was trimmed by 5 bases and J by 0 bases, leaving 14 bases between them. In germline, CDR1 is SGHVS, CDR2 FQNEAQ. This CDR3 contains 16 residues. The CDR3 loop is CASSTRLVIAKNIQYF. In DNA form, the CDR3 reads TGTGCCAGCAGCACCCGGCTGGTCATAGCCAAAAACATTCAGTACTTC.

This clonotype was found many times. The chain employs TRBV9 and TRBJ2-5; D gene ambiguous. The V end was cut by 4 bases, the J end by 2 bases, with 15 bases between. The CDR3 length is 15 residues. Germline-derived CDR1 and CDR2 are SGDLS and YYNGEE. The CDR3: CASSISQGLQETQYF. Written as DNA, the CDR3 is TGTGCCAGCAGCATTAGCCAAGGGCTACAAGAGACCCAGTACTTC.

The chain employs TRBV4-3 and TRBJ1-2; no clear D gene. The germline V gene encodes CDR1 LGHNA and CDR2 YSLEER. This CDR3 has 14 residues. The ends were cut back, 1 base at V and 4 bases at J, with 10 bases in the middle. The CDR3 sequence: CASSQGGLRYGYTF. In DNA form, the CDR3 reads TGCGCCAGCAGCCAAGGAGGGCTCCGCTATGGCTACACCTTC.

There are a few counts of this clonotype. The chain has TRBV12-3 or TRBV12-4 and TRBJ2-7; tentatively, D is TRBD2 (6 bases). This CDR3 has 12 amino acids. The V gene lost 7 bases and the J gene lost 5 bases, with 12 bases spanning the gap. The CDR3 spells CASTGEENEQYF. CDR3 bases: TGTGCCAGCACCGGGGAGGAGAACGAGCAGTACTTC.

This clonotype turned up a few times. V usage is TRBV14 and J usage is TRBJ2-1, with a tentative D call TRBD2 (6 bases). Trimming removed 6 bases from V and 6 bases from J, with 12 bases in between. Germline CDR1 reads SGHDN; CDR2 reads FVKESK. CDR3 length: 13 residues. CDR3 amino acids: CASSPRLGNEQFF. CDR3 coding DNA: TGTGCCAGCAGTCCAAGACTAGGCAATGAGCAGTTCTTC.

This clonotype was seen more than once but under ten times. The chain combines TRBV5-4 with TRBJ2-2, with TRBD2 identical over 8 bases. CDR3 length: 15 residues. Germline CDR1 is SGHNT and CDR2 is YYREEE (reference sequence). J was trimmed by 6 bases and V by 6 bases; bases with no gene match: 10. In DNA form, the CDR3 reads TGTGCCAGCACCCCAAGCGGGGGCCCAGCCGGGGAGCTGTTTTTT. Translated, it gives CASTPSGGPAGELFF.

This clonotype was found once. The V and J genes are TRBV24-1 and TRBJ2-5; D gene unclear. Trimming removed 3 bases at V and 5 bases at J, with 9 bases between. There are 13 residues in the CDR3. Germline CDR1 reads KGHDR; CDR2 reads SFDVKD. CDR3 DNA sequence: TGTGCCACCAGTGATGGGAATTTGGAGACCCAGTACTTC. This encodes CATSDGNLETQYF.

This clonotype was counted a few times. The rearrangement uses TRBV2 and TRBJ2-2, with TRBD1 matching 7 bases. CDR1 is SNHLY, CDR2 FYNNEI, per germline. V shed 4 bases and J 6 bases; nucleotides not matched to a gene: 2. The CDR3 covers 13 residues. CDR3 sequence reads: CASSAQGAGELFF. Written as DNA, the CDR3 is TGTGCCAGCAGTGCTCAGGGGGCCGGGGAGCTGTTTTTT.

This rearrangement joins TRBV12-3 or TRBV12-4 to TRBJ2-7; 8 nucleotides agree with TRBD2. This CDR3 region has 17 residues. With 2 bases clipped from V and 0 bases from J, the junction kept 9 bases outside the gene matches. CDR3 DNA sequence: TGTGCCAGCAGTTTAATGCCCATAGCGGGGATCTCCTACGAGCAGTACTTC. Residues: CASSLMPIAGISYEQYF.

This clonotype was observed a handful of times. The J gene is TRBJ2-7, the V gene TRBV28, with a possible D match to TRBD2 (5 bases). Trimming stripped 7 bases from V and 6 bases from J, with 19 bases between. The CDR3 runs 14 residues. Germline assignment: CDR1 MDHEN and CDR2 SYDVKM. This CDR3 reads CASTTTRGVGEQYV. The CDR3 DNA is TGTGCCAGCACCACAACCCGGGGAGTTGGCGAGCAGTACGTC.

This clonotype was detected ten times or more. The chain recombines TRBV5-1 with TRBJ2-1, with D possibly being TRBD2 (6 bases). CDR3 length equals 15 residues. V lost 5 bases, J lost 2 bases, and 14 bases lay in between. Germline V gene sequence: CDR1 SGHRS, CDR2 YFSETQ. CDR3 residues: CASRLAGWTYNEQFF. DNA for the CDR3: TGCGCCAGCAGACTGGCGGGGTGGACCTACAATGAGCAGTTCTTC.

The chain is built from TRBV4-2 and TRBJ2-5; TRBD2 matches 9 bases. This CDR3 region has 16 residues. V was pared by 3 bases and J by 1 base, with 6 bases of the junction left unmatched. CDR1 LGHNA and CDR2 YNFKEQ come from the germline V gene. CDR3 in DNA: TGTGCCAGCAGCCAGGATCTAGCGGGGCTCCAAGAGACCCAGTACTTC. It yields the protein CASSQDLAGLQETQYF.

The table lists this clonotype with a few counts. V gene TRBV6-6 combines with J gene TRBJ1-1; 9 nucleotides match TRBD1. The germline CDR1 and CDR2 sequences are MNHNY and SVGAGI (reference sequence). CDR3 length: 15 residues. V lost 5 bases, J lost 1 base, and 5 bases stayed unmatched. The CDR3 bases are TGTGCCAGCAGTAATCCGGGACAGGGGAACACTGAAGCTTTCTTT. Translation: CASSNPGQGNTEAFF.

V gene TRBV7-9 combines with J gene TRBJ1-2; perhaps TRBD1 as D (5 bases). With 3 bases removed from V and 3 bases from J, the gap between germline ends came to 11 bases. Per germline, CDR1 SEHNR and CDR2 FQNEAQ (reference sequence). The CDR3 loop spans 14 amino acids. CDR3 DNA: TGTGCCAGCAGCTTTCCCGGGGCTCACTATGGCTACACCTTC. Protein product: CASSFPGAHYGYTF.